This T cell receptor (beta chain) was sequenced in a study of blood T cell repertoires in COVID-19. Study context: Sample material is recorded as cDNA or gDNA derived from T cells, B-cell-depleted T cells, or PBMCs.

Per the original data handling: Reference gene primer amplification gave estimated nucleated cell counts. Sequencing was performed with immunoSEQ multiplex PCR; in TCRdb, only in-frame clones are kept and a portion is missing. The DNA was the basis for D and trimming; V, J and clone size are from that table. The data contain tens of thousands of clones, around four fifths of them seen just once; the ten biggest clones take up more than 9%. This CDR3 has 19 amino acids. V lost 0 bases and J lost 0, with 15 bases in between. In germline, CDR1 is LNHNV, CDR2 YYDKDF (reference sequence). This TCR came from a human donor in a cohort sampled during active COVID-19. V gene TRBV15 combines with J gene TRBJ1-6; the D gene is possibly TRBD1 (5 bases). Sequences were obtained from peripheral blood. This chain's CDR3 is CATSRDRTGGSSYNSPLHF. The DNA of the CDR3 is TGTGCCACCAGCAGAGATAGGACCGGGGGTAGCTCCTATAATTCACCCCTCCACTTT.